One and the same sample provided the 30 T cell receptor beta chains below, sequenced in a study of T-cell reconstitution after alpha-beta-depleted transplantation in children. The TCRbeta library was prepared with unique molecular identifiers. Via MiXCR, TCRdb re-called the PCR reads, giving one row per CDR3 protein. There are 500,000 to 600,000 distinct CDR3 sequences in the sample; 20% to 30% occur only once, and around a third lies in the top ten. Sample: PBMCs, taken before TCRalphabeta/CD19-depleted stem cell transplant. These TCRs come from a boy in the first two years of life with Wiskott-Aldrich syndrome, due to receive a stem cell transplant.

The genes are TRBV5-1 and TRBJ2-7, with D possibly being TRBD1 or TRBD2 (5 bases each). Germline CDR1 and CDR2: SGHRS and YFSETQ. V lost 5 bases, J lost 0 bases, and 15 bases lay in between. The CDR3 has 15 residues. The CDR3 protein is CASRFGTPASYEQYF. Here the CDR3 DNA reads TGCGCCAGCAGGTTCGGGACGCCAGCCTCCTACGAGCAGTACTTC.

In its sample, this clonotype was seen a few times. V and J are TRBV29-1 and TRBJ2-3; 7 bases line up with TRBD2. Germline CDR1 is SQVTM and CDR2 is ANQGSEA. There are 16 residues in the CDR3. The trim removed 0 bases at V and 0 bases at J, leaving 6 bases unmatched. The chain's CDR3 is CSVEDPSSGSTDTQYF. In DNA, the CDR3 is TGCAGCGTTGAAGATCCGAGTAGCGGGAGCACAGATACGCAGTATTTT.

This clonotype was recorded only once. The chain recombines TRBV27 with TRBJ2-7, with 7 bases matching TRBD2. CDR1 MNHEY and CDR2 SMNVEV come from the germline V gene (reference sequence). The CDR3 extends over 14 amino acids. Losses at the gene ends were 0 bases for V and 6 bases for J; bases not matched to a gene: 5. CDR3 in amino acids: CASSLSLWGGEQYF. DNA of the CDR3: TGTGCCAGCAGTTTATCGTTATGGGGGGGCGAGCAGTACTTC.

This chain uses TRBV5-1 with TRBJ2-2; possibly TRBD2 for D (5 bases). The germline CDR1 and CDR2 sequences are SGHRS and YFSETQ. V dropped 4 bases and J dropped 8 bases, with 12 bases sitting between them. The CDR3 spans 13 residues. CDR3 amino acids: CASSTKLDGELFF. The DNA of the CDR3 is TGCGCCAGCAGCACTAAACTAGATGGGGAGCTGTTTTTT.

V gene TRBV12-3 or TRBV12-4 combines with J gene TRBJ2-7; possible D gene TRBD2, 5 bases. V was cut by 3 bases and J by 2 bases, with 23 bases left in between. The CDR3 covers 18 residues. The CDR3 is CASSFGVSRSRRTYEQYF. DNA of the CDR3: TGTGCCAGCAGTTTTGGTGTTTCCAGGTCTAGGAGGACCTACGAGCAGTACTTC.

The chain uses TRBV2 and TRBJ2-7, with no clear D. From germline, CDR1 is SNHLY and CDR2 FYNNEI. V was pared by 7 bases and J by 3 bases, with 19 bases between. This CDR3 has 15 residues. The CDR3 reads CASTQVGRNYYEQYF. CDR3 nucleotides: TGTGCCAGCACTCAAGTGGGCAGGAACTACTACGAGCAGTACTTC.

The CDR3 bases are TGTGCCAGCAGTCCGGGACGAGAGACACTCACCGGGGAGCTGTTTTTT. Translated, it gives CASSPGRETLTGELFF. The V call is TRBV27, the J call TRBJ2-2, with D possibly called TRBD1 or TRBD2 (5 bases each). Per germline, CDR1 MNHEY and CDR2 SMNVEV (reference sequence). The CDR3 covers 16 residues. Trimming took 5 bases from V and 4 from J, leaving 17 bases between them.

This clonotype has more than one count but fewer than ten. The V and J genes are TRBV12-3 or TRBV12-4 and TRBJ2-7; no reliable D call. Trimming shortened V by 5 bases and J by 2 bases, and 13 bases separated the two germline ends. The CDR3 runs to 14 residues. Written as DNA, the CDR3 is TGTGCCAGCAGTCACACACCAGGAACCTACGAGCAGTACTTC. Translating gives CASSHTPGTYEQYF.

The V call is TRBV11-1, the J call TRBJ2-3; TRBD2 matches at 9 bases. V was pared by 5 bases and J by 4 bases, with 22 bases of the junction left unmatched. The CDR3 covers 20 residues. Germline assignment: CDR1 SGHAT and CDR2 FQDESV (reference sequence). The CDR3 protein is CASSTRGLAGIHTWSDTQYF. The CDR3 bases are TGTGCCAGCAGCACAAGGGGTCTAGCGGGAATCCACACTTGGTCAGATACGCAGTATTTT.

The CDR3 protein is CASSRDREDGELFF. For the CDR3, the DNA is TGTGCCAGCTCCCGGGACAGGGAAGACGGGGAGCTGTTTTTT. The genes are TRBV18 and TRBJ2-2; 9 bases align to TRBD1. The CDR3 has 14 residues. V was pared by 6 bases and J by 7 bases, with 6 bases of the junction left unmatched. CDR1 is KGHSH, CDR2 LQKENI, per germline.

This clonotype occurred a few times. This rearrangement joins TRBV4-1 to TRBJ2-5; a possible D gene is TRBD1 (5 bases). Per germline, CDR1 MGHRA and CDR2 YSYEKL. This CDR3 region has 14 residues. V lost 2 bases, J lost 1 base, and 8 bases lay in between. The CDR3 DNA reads TGCGCCAGCAGCCAACTGACAGCCCAAGAGACCCAGTACTTC. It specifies CASSQLTAQETQYF.

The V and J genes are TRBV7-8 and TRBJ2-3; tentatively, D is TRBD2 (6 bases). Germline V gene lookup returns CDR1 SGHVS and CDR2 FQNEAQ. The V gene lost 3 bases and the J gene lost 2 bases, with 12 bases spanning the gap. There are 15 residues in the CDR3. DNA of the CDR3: TGTGCCAGCAGCTTGCTACTAGCTACCACAGATACGCAGTATTTT. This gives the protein CASSLLLATTDTQYF.

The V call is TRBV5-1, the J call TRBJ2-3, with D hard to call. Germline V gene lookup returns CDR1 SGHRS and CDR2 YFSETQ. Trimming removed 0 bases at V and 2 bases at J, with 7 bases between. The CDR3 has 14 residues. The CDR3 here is CASSLEQHTDTQYF. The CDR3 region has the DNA TGCGCCAGCAGCTTGGAACAGCACACAGATACGCAGTATTTT. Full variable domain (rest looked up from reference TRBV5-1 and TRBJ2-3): KAGVTQTPRYLIKTRGQQVTLSCSPISGHRSVSWYQQTPGQGLQFLFEYFSETQRNKGNFPGRFSGRQFSNSRSEMNVSTLELGDSALYLCASSLEQHTDTQYFGPGTRLTVL.

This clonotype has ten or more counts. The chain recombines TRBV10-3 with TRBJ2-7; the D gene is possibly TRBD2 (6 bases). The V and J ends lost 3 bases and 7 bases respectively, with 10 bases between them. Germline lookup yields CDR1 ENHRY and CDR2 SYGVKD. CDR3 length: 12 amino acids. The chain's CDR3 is CAISDRAGEQYF. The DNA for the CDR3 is TGTGCCATCAGTGACAGGGCGGGGGAGCAGTACTTC.

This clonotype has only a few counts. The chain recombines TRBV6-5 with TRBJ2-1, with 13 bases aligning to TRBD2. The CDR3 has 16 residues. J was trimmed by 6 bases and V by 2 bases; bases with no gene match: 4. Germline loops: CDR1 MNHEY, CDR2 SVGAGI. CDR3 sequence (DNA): TGTGCCAGCAGTTACGCACTAGCGGGAGGGGGCAATGAGCAGTTCTTC. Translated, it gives CASSYALAGGGNEQFF.

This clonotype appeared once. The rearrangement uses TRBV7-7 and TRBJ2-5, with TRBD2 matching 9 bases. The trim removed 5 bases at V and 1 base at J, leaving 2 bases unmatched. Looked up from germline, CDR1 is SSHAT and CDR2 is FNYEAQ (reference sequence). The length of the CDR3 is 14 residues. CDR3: CASSRAGGQETQYF. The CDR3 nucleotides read TGTGCCAGCAGCCGAGCGGGGGGCCAAGAGACCCAGTACTTC.

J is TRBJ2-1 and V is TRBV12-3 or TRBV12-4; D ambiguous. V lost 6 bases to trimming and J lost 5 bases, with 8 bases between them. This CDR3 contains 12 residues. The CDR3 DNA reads TGTGCCAGCAGCAAATTGCACAATGAGCAGTTCTTC. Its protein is CASSKLHNEQFF.

Here the CDR3 reads CASSQVFAKETQYF. The CDR3, as DNA: TGTGCCAGCAGCCAAGTTTTTGCCAAAGAGACCCAGTACTTC. The chain employs TRBV3-1 and TRBJ2-5; no firm D call. The V gene's germline CDR1 is LGHDT and CDR2 YNNKEL (reference sequence). The CDR3 extends over 14 amino acids. The germline V and J ends were trimmed by 1 base and 3 bases, with 9 bases remaining between them.

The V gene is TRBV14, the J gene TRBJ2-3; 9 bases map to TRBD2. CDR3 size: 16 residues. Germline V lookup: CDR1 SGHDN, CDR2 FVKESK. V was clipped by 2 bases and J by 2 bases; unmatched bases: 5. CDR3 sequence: CASSQFLAGPTDTQYF. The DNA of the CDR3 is TGTGCCAGCAGCCAATTTCTAGCGGGGCCCACAGATACGCAGTATTTT.

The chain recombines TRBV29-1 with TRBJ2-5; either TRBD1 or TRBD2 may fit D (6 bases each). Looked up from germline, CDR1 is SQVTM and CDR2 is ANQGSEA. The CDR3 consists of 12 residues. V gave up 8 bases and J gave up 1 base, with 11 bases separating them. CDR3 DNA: TGCAGCCTAGGGGGGCCCCAAGAGACCCAGTACTTC. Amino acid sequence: CSLGGPQETQYF.

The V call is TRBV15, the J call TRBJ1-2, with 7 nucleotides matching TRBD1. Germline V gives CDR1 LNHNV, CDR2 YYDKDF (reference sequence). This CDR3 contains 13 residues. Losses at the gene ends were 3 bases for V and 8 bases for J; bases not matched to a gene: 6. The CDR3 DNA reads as TGTGCCACCAGCAGTGACGTAGGGGGCGGCTACACCTTC. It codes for CATSSDVGGGYTF.

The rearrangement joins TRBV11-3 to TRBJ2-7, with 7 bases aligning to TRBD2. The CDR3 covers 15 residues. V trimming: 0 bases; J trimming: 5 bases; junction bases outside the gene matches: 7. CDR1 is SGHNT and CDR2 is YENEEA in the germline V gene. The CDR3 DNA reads TGTGCCAGCAGCTTAGACTCCGGGACTAACGACGAGCAGTACTTC. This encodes CASSLDSGTNDEQYF.

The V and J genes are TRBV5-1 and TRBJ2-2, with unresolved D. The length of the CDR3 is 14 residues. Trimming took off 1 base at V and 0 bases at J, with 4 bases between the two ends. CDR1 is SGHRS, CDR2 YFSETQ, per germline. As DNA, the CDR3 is TGCGCCAGCAGCTTGATGGCGAACACCGGGGAGCTGTTTTTT. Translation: CASSLMANTGELFF.

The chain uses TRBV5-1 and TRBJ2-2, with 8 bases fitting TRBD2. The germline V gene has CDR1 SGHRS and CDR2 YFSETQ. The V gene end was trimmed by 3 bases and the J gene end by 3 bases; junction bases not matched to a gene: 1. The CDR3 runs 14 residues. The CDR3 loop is CASSSAGDTGELFF. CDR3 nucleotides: TGCGCCAGCAGCTCAGCGGGAGACACCGGGGAGCTGTTTTTT.

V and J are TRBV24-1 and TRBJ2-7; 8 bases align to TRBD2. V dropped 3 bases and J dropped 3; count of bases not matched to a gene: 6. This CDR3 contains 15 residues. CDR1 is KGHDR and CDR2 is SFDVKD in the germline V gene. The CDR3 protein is CATSDPAAGVYEQYF. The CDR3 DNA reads TGTGCCACCAGTGATCCCGCAGCGGGAGTCTACGAGCAGTACTTC.

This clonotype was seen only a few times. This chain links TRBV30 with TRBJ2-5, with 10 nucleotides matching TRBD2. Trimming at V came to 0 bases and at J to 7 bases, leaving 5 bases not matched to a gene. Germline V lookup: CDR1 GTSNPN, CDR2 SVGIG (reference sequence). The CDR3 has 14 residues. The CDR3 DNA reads TGTGCCTGGAGTGTACGGAAGCGGGGGGGGACCCAGTACTTC. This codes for CAWSVRKRGGTQYF.

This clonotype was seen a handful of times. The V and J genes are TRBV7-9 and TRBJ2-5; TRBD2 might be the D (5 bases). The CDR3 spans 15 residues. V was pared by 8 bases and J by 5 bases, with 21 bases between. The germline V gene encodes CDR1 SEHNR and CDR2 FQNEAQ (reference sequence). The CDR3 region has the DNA TGTGCCAGCGGAGAGCGGAACCCAGGCCAGGAGACCCAGTACTTC. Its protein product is CASGERNPGQETQYF.

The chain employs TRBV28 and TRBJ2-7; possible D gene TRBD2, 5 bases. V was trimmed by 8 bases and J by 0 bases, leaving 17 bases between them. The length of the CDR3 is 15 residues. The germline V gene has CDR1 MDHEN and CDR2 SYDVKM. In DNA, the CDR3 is TGTGCCAGCCTAGGGTGGCGTACTAGCTCCTACGAGCAGTACTTC. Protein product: CASLGWRTSSYEQYF.

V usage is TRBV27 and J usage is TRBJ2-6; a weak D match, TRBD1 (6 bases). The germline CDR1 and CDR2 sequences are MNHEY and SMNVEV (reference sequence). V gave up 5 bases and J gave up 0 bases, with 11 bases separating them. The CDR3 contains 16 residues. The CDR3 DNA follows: TGTGCCAGCAGTCCCCTCAGGGGCTCTGGGGCCAACGTCCTGACTTTC. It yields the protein CASSPLRGSGANVLTF.

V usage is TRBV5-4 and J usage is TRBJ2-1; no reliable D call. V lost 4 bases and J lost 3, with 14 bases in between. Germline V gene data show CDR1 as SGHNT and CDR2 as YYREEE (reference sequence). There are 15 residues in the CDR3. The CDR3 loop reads CASSHALRNYNEQFF. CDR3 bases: TGTGCCAGCAGCCATGCCTTGAGGAACTACAATGAGCAGTTCTTC.